The 21 T cell receptor beta chains listed next were all sequenced from one sample in a study of spatial heterogeneity in lung cancer. Findings of the study overall: In tumors, expanded intratumoral alpha and beta TCR counts tracked mutation counts.

TCRdb redid the calling of the 5' RACE reads with MiXCR, one entry per CDR3 protein. Found here are 100,000 to 110,000 distinct CDR3 sequences, under 4.5% of them singletons; the top ten hold 21%. Their specific antigens are unknown. Time point denoted: sample taken at primary tumor resection. This specimen consisted of lung tumor tissue, obtained at surgery. These receptors were obtained from a male donor with early-stage non-small cell lung cancer.

The chain employs TRBV5-5 and TRBJ1-2; D uncertain. The V gene's germline CDR1 is SGHKS and CDR2 YYEKEE (reference sequence). There are 17 residues in the CDR3. V was trimmed by 1 base and J by 1 base, leaving 17 bases between them. The CDR3 DNA reads TGTGCCAGCAGCTTGAACCCCCTAGGAGAAGATAACTATGGCTACACCTTC. Translating gives CASSLNPLGEDNYGYTF.

This clonotype was seen many times. V usage is TRBV24-1 and J usage is TRBJ2-1; 16 bases are shared with TRBD2. This CDR3 region has 21 residues. V lost 1 base to trimming and J lost 1 base; unmatched junction nucleotides: 9. Looked up from germline, CDR1 is KGHDR and CDR2 is SFDVKD. The CDR3 protein is CATSDLEVGLAGGQSYNEQFF. DNA of the CDR3: TGTGCCACCAGTGATTTAGAGGTGGGACTAGCGGGAGGGCAGTCCTACAATGAGCAGTTCTTC.

This clonotype was counted at least ten times. This chain uses TRBV28 with TRBJ1-5, with D possibly matching TRBD1 (6 bases). V was shortened by 5 bases and J by 7 bases, with 18 bases between the two germline ends. Germline assignment: CDR1 MDHEN and CDR2 SYDVKM. This CDR3 has 15 residues. The CDR3 DNA sequence: TGTGCCAGCAGTCTCACCCCAGGGGAAGGACAGCCCCAGCATTTT. As protein: CASSLTPGEGQPQHF.

This clonotype showed up many times. The chain uses TRBV7-9 and TRBJ1-6; 7 nucleotides match TRBD1. The germline CDR1 and CDR2 sequences are SEHNR and FQNEAQ (reference sequence). With V trimmed by 1 base and J by 9 bases, 6 bases remained unmatched. The CDR3 loop spans 15 amino acids. The CDR3: CASSLGGTDGSPLHF. The CDR3 nucleotides are TGTGCCAGCAGCTTAGGAGGGACAGACGGTTCACCCCTCCACTTT.

A remark on this clonotype: A much larger clone sits a single nucleotide away, making a read error possible. V is TRBV3-1 and J is TRBJ1-1, with D hard to call. With 4 bases removed from V and 1 base from J, the gap between germline ends came to 13 bases. This CDR3 is 15 amino acids long. Germline lookup yields CDR1 LGHDT and CDR2 YNNKEL (reference sequence). CDR3 coding DNA: TGTGCCAGCAGCCCTGAGGCGCTCTCGAACACTGAAGCTTTCTTT. Protein: CASSPEALSNTEAFF.

At least ten counts were recorded for this clonotype. The V and J genes are TRBV9 and TRBJ2-1; no clear D. Trimming left V 2 bases short and J 8 bases short, with 14 bases between. Germline-derived CDR1 and CDR2 are SGDLS and YYNGEE. The CDR3 is 14 residues long. In DNA form, the CDR3 reads TGTGCCAGCAGCGTGGACCCGGACCGGGATGAGCAGTTCTTC. Translating it yields CASSVDPDRDEQFF.

This clonotype was detected a few times. This chain uses TRBV4-1 with TRBJ1-4, with TRBD1 as a possible D gene (5 bases). The CDR3 runs to 15 residues. CDR1 and CDR2 from the germline V gene are MGHRA and YSYEKL. The V and J ends lost 1 base and 3 bases respectively, with 9 bases between them. The CDR3 spells CASSQVWDPNEKLFF. For the CDR3, the DNA is TGCGCCAGCAGCCAAGTGTGGGACCCTAATGAAAAACTGTTTTTT.

This clonotype was recorded many times. The genes are TRBV5-1 and TRBJ2-2, with D possibly being TRBD2 (5 bases). The CDR3 totals 14 residues. The V gene lost 4 bases and the J gene lost 3 bases, with 10 bases spanning the gap. Germline V gene lookup returns CDR1 SGHRS and CDR2 YFSETQ. Written as DNA, the CDR3 is TGCGCCAGCAGCGGAGGCGGGTACACCGGGGAGCTGTTTTTT. Its protein product is CASSGGGYTGELFF.

This clonotype showed up many times. The V and J genes are TRBV20-1 and TRBJ1-1, with D hard to call. Per the germline V gene, CDR1 is DFQATT and CDR2 is SNEGSKA (reference sequence). The CDR3 extends over 13 amino acids. V lost 0 bases to trimming and J lost 0 bases, with 5 bases between them. CDR3 protein: CSARDPLNTEAFF. The DNA for the CDR3 is TGCAGTGCTAGAGATCCATTGAACACTGAAGCTTTCTTT.

As for this clonotype: A junction boundary mismatches the germline segment, possibly from a read error. The J gene is TRBJ2-1, the V gene TRBV5-4; 9 nucleotides line up with TRBD2. The CDR3 totals 12 residues. The V gene's germline CDR1 is SGHNT and CDR2 YYREEE (reference sequence). The CDR3 nucleotides are TGTGCCAGCAGCTTGGCCACAAAGCGGGAGGTCTTC. It codes for CASSLATKREVF.

This clonotype was observed at least ten times. The V gene is TRBV4-1, the J gene TRBJ2-4; D gene ambiguous. From germline, CDR1 is MGHRA and CDR2 YSYEKL. This CDR3 region has 18 residues. V lost 0 bases, J lost 1 base, and 16 bases lay in between. This chain's CDR3 is CASSQDPIKRLAKNIQYF. CDR3 sequence (DNA): TGCGCCAGCAGCCAAGATCCCATTAAAAGACTGGCCAAAAACATTCAGTACTTC.

The table lists this clonotype with many counts. The CDR3 sequence: CASSLQPRKQETQYF. DNA for the CDR3: TGCGCCAGCAGCCTCCAACCTAGGAAACAAGAGACCCAGTACTTC. The chain has TRBV4-1 and TRBJ2-5; D call uncertain. V was shortened by 4 bases and J by 2 bases, with 14 bases between the two germline ends. The CDR3 sequence is 15 residues long. CDR1 and CDR2 from the germline V gene are MGHRA and YSYEKL.

This clonotype was recorded at least ten times. The chain links TRBV11-2 to TRBJ1-6, with D uncertain. The CDR3 covers 12 residues. Germline V gives CDR1 SGHAT, CDR2 FQNNGV. V was trimmed by 8 bases and J by 7 bases, leaving 9 bases between them. CDR3 sequence reads: CASASNNSPLHF. The CDR3 nucleotides are TGTGCCAGCGCCTCGAACAATTCACCCCTCCACTTT.

This clonotype was recorded at least ten times. V gene TRBV7-8 combines with J gene TRBJ2-7, with D hard to call. V dropped 5 bases and J dropped 7 bases, with 21 bases sitting between them. This CDR3 is 15 amino acids long. Looked up from germline, CDR1 is SGHVS and CDR2 is FQNEAQ. CDR3: CASSAYRNGDGEQYF. DNA of the CDR3: TGTGCCAGCAGCGCCTACAGAAATGGCGATGGTGAGCAGTACTTC.

This clonotype was observed many times. The chain is built from TRBV27 and TRBJ2-7; 7 nucleotides line up with TRBD1. The CDR3 length is 18 residues. Per the germline V gene, CDR1 is MNHEY and CDR2 is SMNVEV (reference sequence). With 7 bases clipped from V and 1 base from J, the junction kept 19 bases outside the gene matches. CDR3 in DNA: TGTGCCAGCAAAGTTGACGGCTTAGACAGGGAGTTTTCCTACGAGCAGTACTTC. Translated: CASKVDGLDREFSYEQYF.

This clonotype was counted at least ten times. The chain couples TRBV9 to TRBJ2-1; either TRBD1 or TRBD2 may fit D (5 bases each). CDR3 length: 14 residues. Germline V lookup: CDR1 SGDLS, CDR2 YYNGEE. V lost 4 bases to trimming and J lost 8 bases, with 16 bases between them. In DNA form, the CDR3 reads TGTGCCAGCAGCTCGGGACCAATGGAGGATGAGCAGTTCTTC. Amino acid sequence: CASSSGPMEDEQFF. The complete variable domain, with remaining parts taken from reference TRBV9 and TRBJ2-1, reads DSGVTQTPKHLITATGQRVTLRCSPRSGDLSVYWYQQSLDQGLQFLIQYYNGEERAKGNILERFSAQQFPDLHSELNLSSLELGDSALYFCASSSGPMEDEQFFGPGTRLTVL.

This clonotype showed up just a few times. The chain links TRBV7-9 to TRBJ1-4, with 11 positions matching TRBD1. This CDR3 has 18 amino acids. Trimming removed 5 bases from V and 6 bases from J; junction bases left unmatched: 14. The germline CDR1 and CDR2 sequences are SEHNR and FQNEAQ (reference sequence). The CDR3 spells CASSMDRGRRGSHEKLFF. CDR3 sequence (DNA): TGTGCCAGCAGCATGGACAGGGGGCGCCGGGGGTCCCATGAAAAACTGTTTTTT.

This clonotype was detected ten times or more. This chain connects TRBV29-1 to TRBJ1-1, with D possibly matching TRBD1 (5 bases). V lost 5 bases and J 0 bases, leaving 10 bases between the germline ends. CDR3 size: 13 residues. Per germline, CDR1 SQVTM and CDR2 ANQGSEA. CDR3 region: CSVLGAVNTEAFF. The DNA for the CDR3 is TGCAGCGTTCTAGGGGCCGTGAACACTGAAGCTTTCTTT.

The genes are TRBV5-1 and TRBJ2-1; 11 bases are a match to TRBD2. The CDR3 extends over 14 amino acids. The V gene end was trimmed by 4 bases and the J gene end by 8 bases; junction bases not matched to a gene: 5. Germline CDR1 reads SGHRS; CDR2 reads YFSETQ. CDR3 nucleotide sequence: TGCGCCAGCAGCCCACTAGCGGGAGTCGATGAGCAGTTCTTC. Protein sequence: CASSPLAGVDEQFF. Full variable domain (missing parts from reference TRBV5-1 and TRBJ2-1): KAGVTQTPRYLIKTRGQQVTLSCSPISGHRSVSWYQQTPGQGLQFLFEYFSETQRNKGNFPGRFSGRQFSNSRSEMNVSTLELGDSALYLCASSPLAGVDEQFFGPGTRLTVL.

This clonotype was observed many times. This chain connects TRBV5-1 to TRBJ2-7; a possible D gene is TRBD2 (6 bases). The CDR3 is made up of 13 amino acids. Germline V gene data show CDR1 as SGHRS and CDR2 as YFSETQ. V was shortened by 4 bases and J by 4 bases, with 12 bases between the two germline ends. CDR3 coding DNA: TGCGCCAGCAGCCCGACTAGGTCTTACGAGCAGTACTTC. This gives the protein CASSPTRSYEQYF.

V gene TRBV28 combines with J gene TRBJ2-7; weak D call: TRBD2 (6 bases). Trimming pared 3 bases from V and 1 base from J, leaving 10 bases between. The CDR3 is 14 amino acids. Germline loops: CDR1 MDHEN, CDR2 SYDVKM. The CDR3 nucleotides are TGTGCCAGCAGTTTTTGGCGGGGATCCTACGAGCAGTACTTC. Translation: CASSFWRGSYEQYF. The complete variable domain, with remaining parts taken from reference TRBV28 and TRBJ2-7, reads DVKVTQSSRYLVKRTGEKVFLECVQDMDHENMFWYRQDPGLGLRLIYFSYDVKMKEKGDIPEGYSVSREKKERFSLILESASTNQTSMYLCASSFWRGSYEQYFGPGTRLTVT.